This TCR beta chain was observed in a study of blood T cell repertoires in COVID-19. As for the study in general: From the United States, Italy and Spain came samples of acute and convalescent COVID-19. Nucleic acid was either cDNA or gDNA, and it came from T cells, B-cell-depleted T cells, or PBMCs.

Germline V gives CDR1 LGHNA, CDR2 YNFKEQ. CDR3 length: 15 residues. V lost 3 bases, J lost 3 bases, and 6 bases stayed unmatched. In the original workflow: Estimated nucleated cell counts came from reference gene primer amplification. Using immunoSEQ multiplex PCR, the repertoire was profiled, and TCRdb retains in-frame clones only, with some absent. V, J and clone size are taken as reported in that table, and D and trimming were inferred from the DNA itself. The sample carries 120,000 to 150,000 clones, roughly 85% recorded once. This clonotype was obtained from a human donor with acute or convalescent COVID-19. The donor label of this sample is uncertain. This chain connects TRBV4-2 to TRBJ2-5; 8 bases agree with TRBD2. The sample was peripheral blood. The CDR3 DNA is TGTGCCAGCAGCCACCCATCGGGGGGGGAAGAGACCCAGTACTTC. Translation: CASSHPSGGEETQYF.